The sequence of this T cell receptor (beta chain) was determined in a study of Graves' ophthalmopathy and Graves' hyperthyroidism. This clonotype was counted ten times or more. CDR1 DFQATT and CDR2 SNEGSKA come from the germline V gene (reference sequence). The CDR3 length is 13 residues. The ends were cut back, 3 bases at V and 7 bases at J, with 12 bases in the middle. Enrollment excluded any patients with other autoimmune diseases, uncontrolled infections, pregnancy or lactation. From RNA, the CDR3 regions of TCR beta chains were amplified and sequenced. HTBI primers were employed in first-round RT-PCR, then a second-round multiplex PCR followed. TCRdb passed the multiplex PCR reads through MiXCR, listing each CDR3 protein once. The data contain 1 million to 1.3 million distinct CDR3 sequences, about 40% of them singletons.

Sequenced sample: peripheral blood or thyroid tissue (not recorded which). The chain carries TRBV20-1 and TRBJ2-2, with D uncertain. This TCR was sampled from an adult man with Graves' hyperthyroidism. CDR3 sequence reads: CSASRTARGELFF. The DNA of the CDR3 is TGCAGTGCTAGTCGCACAGCTCGCGGGGAGCTGTTTTTT.